This T cell receptor beta chain appears in the sequencing data of a study of T cell responses to AZD1222 COVID-19 vaccine (dated by TCRdb to about 2021). With respect to the entire study: Because spike-specific TCR depth and breadth did not differ between the two schedules, AZD1222 recipients who got a second dose at roughly 4 weeks were pooled with those who got a second dose at roughly 12 weeks. TCR sequencing covered roughly 230 trial participants: nearly 210 given two doses of AZD1222 and 26 given two doses of MenACWY control vaccine. Trial participants were enrolled into age subgroups of 18-55, 56-69 and 70-plus years, which contained 148, 28 and 57 TCR-sequenced participants, respectively.

Spanning cysteine to phenylalanine, the CDR3 consists of 15 amino acids. Only the CDR3 part of the read is kept: 45 bases, read in frame from the first base. V is pared back by 8 bases and J by 2 bases, with 19 bases lying between the germline termini. CDR1 and CDR2 (KGHSH, LQKENI) derive from the germline V gene. The CDR3 regions of human TCRbeta chains were analyzed by immunosequencing. The original pipeline was this. TCRs in the repertoires were matched against a reference library of SARS-CoV-2-specific TCRs that had been generated with the MIRA antigen-specificity platform. Breadth was defined as the fraction of unique TCRs that were SARS-CoV-2-associated. Depth was defined as the fraction of total T cells that were SARS-CoV-2-associated. Each spike-specific TCR was assigned to its reactive spike region and to a CD4 or CD8 class using the MIRA data. Log10-transformed breadth and depth values were compared by one-way ANOVA with Sidak's multiple comparisons tests. Held by TCRdb, this immuneACCESS table contains in-frame sequences only and omits some clones. Under half of the omission traces to an unresolved V gene where checked; the cause of the rest is unknown. Clonal size and the V and J genes are those of that table, whereas D and trimming came from the DNA. Within this sample are about 150,000 clones, with 85% to 95% of them counted one time only. The ten largest clones take up about 1.5% of the sample.

About this clone itself: Its target antigen remains unknown. Base-call qualities are not available, and no considerably larger clone is one nucleotide away.

The sample's time point label is to be understood as: baseline before first vaccination. Vaccinee samples came from UK trials COV001 and COV002, including a single-blind randomized controlled phase 2/3 trial of AZD1222 (ChAdOx1 nCoV-19) in healthy adults. Trial participant PBMC samples were collected at day 0 and day 28 after the second dose for TCRbeta chain sequencing. Beyond this particular receptor, the publication reports: Participants were mostly white British, with more females than males. The authors suggested clonal diversity may have been underestimated. After two AZD1222 doses, spike-specific TCR breadth and depth were significantly higher than at day 0 and than in MenACWY recipients. Because no day 14 peak-response samples were available, the repertoires could be characterized only after the peak T cell response. Nearly half of unique spike-specific TCRs reportedly recognized epitopes outside regions mutated in the B.1.351 and B.1.1.7 variants. Vaccine-associated CD4 TCRs spanned the whole spike protein, with dominant responses in regions 160-218 and 743-854. In the small 56-69-year group, the increase in depth fell short of significance, most likely because of low power. Conclusions about previously exposed vaccinees are limited because only five to seven AZD1222 recipients were SARS-CoV-2 seropositive at baseline.

The chain joins TRBV18 to TRBJ2-7; the best D guess is TRBD1, with 7 bases matching. Sequencing used peripheral blood, obtained on day 0 of AZD1222 vaccination. The clonotype was recovered from an adult in good health. The DNA sequence follows: TGTGCCAGCCGAGGGAGGACAGGCCCTCCCTACGAGCAGTACTTC. Its translation is CASRGRTGPPYEQYF.